This T cell receptor (beta chain) was captured by sequencing in a study of beta chain features in type 1 diabetes. As every portion of the isolated RNA was reverse transcribed, the sequencing read expressed TCRB transcripts. Only in-frame clones appear in the TCRdb table, and some are missing; sequencing was by immunoSEQ multiplex PCR. The table records approximately 150,000 clones, about 9.4% of them present only once. Overall study results and limits: These data did not resolve whether HLA type affects TCRB rearrangement. TCRB CDR3s were moderately but significantly shorter in Type 1 diabetes patients in all four CD4+ subsets.

The length of the CDR3 is 18 residues. As concerns this clone: Its antigen is still unknown.

Sampling consisted of one heparinised blood draw per donor, averaging around 100 mL. A CD45RO/CCR7/CD25/CD127/CD95/CD27 panel sorted naive, central memory, regulatory and stem cell-like memory CD4+ cells. Specimen: naive CD4+ T cells from blood. The chain carries TRBV21-1 and TRBJ2-6; TRBD2, the table's D call, was not compared with the DNA. TRBV21-1 is a recognized pseudogene. This receptor was identified in a man aged 18 to 29 in good health. CDR3 sequence reads: CASSYHPGCCPGANVLTF. The CDR3 coding sequence is TGTGCCAGCAGTTACCACCCGGGGTGCTGCCCTGGGGCCAACGTCCTGACTTTC.